Below, 11 T cell receptor beta chains from the same sample are listed, as sequenced in a study of cytomegalovirus exposure and HLA in healthy donors. The PCR ran on 60 Vbeta and 13 Jbeta primers. This table comes from immunoSEQ multiplex PCR, and its TCRdb copy is limited to in-frame clones, with some not included. Counted here are some 120,000 clones, around 75% occurring once; the ten biggest clones make up about 1.6%. The sequenced sample was PBMCs. All receptors derive from a woman between 18 and 29 years old in good health and CMV-seronegative.

The gene calls are TRBV6-1 and TRBJ1-1; D might be TRBD1 (5 bases). CDR3 length equals 15 residues. The ends were cut back, 4 bases at V and 0 bases at J, with 12 bases in the middle. CDR1 MNHNS and CDR2 SASEGT come from the germline V gene. DNA for the CDR3: TGTGCCAGCAGTGCCTTGGGGGGGATGAACACTGAAGCTTTCTTT. Translation gives CASSALGGMNTEAFF.

The chain couples TRBV9 to TRBJ2-2; 8 bases agree with TRBD1. J was trimmed by 0 bases and V by 2 bases; bases with no gene match: 0. There are 15 residues in the CDR3. Per germline, CDR1 SGDLS and CDR2 YYNGEE. For the CDR3, the DNA is TGTGCCAGCAGCGTGGACAGGGCGAACACCGGGGAGCTGTTTTTT. This sequence encodes CASSVDRANTGELFF.

About this clone: At one end, the junction sequence differs from germline, possibly due to a read error. The chain has TRBV7-6 and TRBJ2-1; D perhaps matches TRBD2 (7 bases). The germline V gene encodes CDR1 SGHVS and CDR2 FNYEAQ. This CDR3 has 17 amino acids. CDR3 region: CASSLNEGGISYDEQFF. Here the CDR3 DNA reads TGTGCCAGCAGCCTAAATGAGGGGGGGATCTCCTACGATGAGCAGTTCTTC.

The chain joins TRBV4-1 to TRBJ2-7; D is possibly TRBD1 (5 bases). This CDR3 comprises 15 residues. V shed 0 bases and J shed 0 bases, with 9 bases lying between them. Germline lookup yields CDR1 MGHRA and CDR2 YSYEKL. CDR3 nucleotide sequence: TGCGCCAGCAGCCAAGATGGGGCACCCTCCTACGAGCAGTACTTC. It encodes CASSQDGAPSYEQYF.

This chain uses TRBV7-9 with TRBJ1-6, with 8 nucleotides matching TRBD1. Germline V gene data show CDR1 as SEHNR and CDR2 as FQNEAQ (reference sequence). Losses at the gene ends were 5 bases for V and 9 bases for J; bases not matched to a gene: 15. CDR3 size: 17 residues. The CDR3 region is CASSPTGALGIPSPLHF. In DNA form, the CDR3 reads TGTGCCAGCAGCCCGACAGGGGCCCTAGGCATTCCTTCACCCCTCCACTTT.

The rearrangement joins TRBV7-9 to TRBJ1-6; 8 positions match TRBD1. From germline, CDR1 is SEHNR and CDR2 FQNEAQ (reference sequence). The CDR3 has 16 residues. The V and J ends lost 3 bases and 9 bases, in that order; junction bases with no gene match: 10. The CDR3 spells CASSFWTGNSVSPLHF. CDR3 DNA sequence: TGTGCCAGCAGCTTCTGGACAGGGAATTCCGTTTCACCCCTCCACTTT.

The rearrangement links TRBV5-1 to TRBJ1-2; possibly TRBD1 for D (5 bases). Germline CDR1 SGHRS, CDR2 YFSETQ. V lost 0 bases, J lost 8 bases, and 14 bases lay in between. The CDR3 totals 14 residues. CDR3 region: CASSLDPGGGGYTF. CDR3 coding DNA: TGCGCCAGCAGCTTGGATCCCGGGGGAGGCGGCTACACCTTC.

The chain carries TRBV30 and TRBJ2-1; D is unresolved. The CDR3 loop spans 14 amino acids. V dropped 2 bases and J dropped 2 bases, with 10 bases sitting between them. CDR1 is GTSNPN, CDR2 SVGIG, per germline (reference sequence). The CDR3 region is CAWSPPSAYNEQFF. CDR3 bases: TGTGCCTGGAGTCCCCCCTCCGCCTACAATGAGCAGTTCTTC.

The chain joins TRBV6-1 to TRBJ1-3; the match to TRBD1 covers 7 bases. Germline CDR1 MNHNS, CDR2 SASEGT. The CDR3 length is 15 residues. V trimming: 2 bases; J trimming: 5 bases; junction bases outside the gene matches: 6. The CDR3 coding sequence is TGTGCCAGCAGTGAACTATGGGGACAGAGAAACACCATATATTTT. It codes for CASSELWGQRNTIYF.

This chain connects TRBV4-1 to TRBJ1-2; D is unresolved. CDR1 is MGHRA, CDR2 YSYEKL, per germline. CDR3 length equals 13 residues. With 0 bases removed from V and 7 bases from J, the gap between germline ends came to 9 bases. In DNA form, the CDR3 reads TGCGCCAGCAGCCAAGATTTAGATTCTGGCTACACCTTC. Residues: CASSQDLDSGYTF.

The chain recombines TRBV12-5 with TRBJ2-5; D remains unclear. Deletions cut 1 base from V and 3 bases from J, with 6 bases between. Germline-derived CDR1 and CDR2 are LGHNT and FRNRAP. The CDR3 sequence is 13 residues long. The CDR3 is CASGLGGEETQYF. The CDR3, as DNA: TGTGCTAGTGGTTTGGGCGGAGAAGAGACCCAGTACTTC.